This T cell receptor beta chain is from a study of blood T cell repertoires in COVID-19. Turning to the study itself: COVID-19 samples collected from the United States, Italy and Spain covered acute and convalescent phases. Sample material is recorded as cDNA or gDNA derived from T cells, B-cell-depleted T cells, or PBMCs.

The CDR3 totals 16 residues. Germline assignment: CDR1 SGHRS and CDR2 YFSETQ. Trimming removed 0 bases from V and 5 bases from J, with 14 bases in between. Authors' processing steps: Estimation of nucleated cell counts was performed using reference gene primer amplification. The table came from immunoSEQ multiplex PCR; TCRdb's copy has only in-frame clones and leaves some out. Clonal size and the V and J genes are those of that table, whereas D and trimming came from the DNA. The data contain about 220,000 clones, around 80% of them singletons. The TCR originated in a man aged 50 to 59 with active or convalescent COVID-19. The chain links TRBV5-1 to TRBJ2-2; weak D call: TRBD2 (5 bases). Sequenced: peripheral blood. Here the CDR3 reads CASSLVSGRETGELFF. CDR3 nucleotides: TGCGCCAGCAGCTTGGTATCTGGTAGGGAGACCGGGGAGCTGTTTTTT.